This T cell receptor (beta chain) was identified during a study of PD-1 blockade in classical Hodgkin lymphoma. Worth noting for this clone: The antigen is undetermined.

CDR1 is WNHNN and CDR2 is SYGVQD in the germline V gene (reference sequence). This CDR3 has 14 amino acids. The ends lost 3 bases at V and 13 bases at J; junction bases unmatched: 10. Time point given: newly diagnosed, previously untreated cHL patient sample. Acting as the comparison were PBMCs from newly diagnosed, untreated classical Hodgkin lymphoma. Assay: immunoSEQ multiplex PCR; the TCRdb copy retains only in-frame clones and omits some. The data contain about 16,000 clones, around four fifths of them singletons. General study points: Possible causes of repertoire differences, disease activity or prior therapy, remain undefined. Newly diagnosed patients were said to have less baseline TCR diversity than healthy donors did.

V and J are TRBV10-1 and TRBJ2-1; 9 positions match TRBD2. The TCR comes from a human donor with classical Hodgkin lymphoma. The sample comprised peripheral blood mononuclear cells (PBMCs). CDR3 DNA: TGCGCCAGCAGTGACCTAGCGGGATATTCCCCACAGTTCTTC. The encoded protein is CASSDLAGYSPQFF.